These 4 T cell receptor beta chains were sequenced from one sample in a study of blood T cell repertoires in COVID-19 (dated by TCRdb to 2020 to 2022). Library prep was done by the immunoSEQ multiplex PCR assay. Held by TCRdb, this immuneACCESS table contains in-frame sequences only and omits some clones. Under half of the omission traces to an unresolved V gene where checked; the cause of the rest is unknown. For this sample there are some 110,000 clones; roughly 90% appear just once. In total, the top ten clones hold 7.7% of the sample. Specimen: peripheral blood. These receptors were collected from a human donor in a cohort sampled during active COVID-19.

The chain recombines TRBV5-3 with TRBJ1-5; TRBD1 is a possible D gene (5 bases). TRBV5-3 is an ORF for which the function is uncertain. CDR3 length equals 17 residues. V was clipped by 1 base and J by 0 bases, with 14 bases between them. CDR3 sequence reads: CARSLRCPGHSNQPQHF. CDR3 DNA sequence: TGTGCCAGAAGCTTGCGTTGTCCAGGGCATAGCAATCAGCCCCAGCATTTT.

The rearrangement uses TRBV7-3 and TRBJ1-2, with 9 bases fitting TRBD1. Germline CDR1 and CDR2: SGHTA and FQGTGA. V lost 0 bases to trimming and J lost 4 bases; unmatched junction nucleotides: 9. The CDR3 spans 17 residues. The DNA for the CDR3 is TGTGCCAGCAGCTTAACGGTGACAGGGGGGCTCCTCTATGGCTACACCTTC. This encodes CASSLTVTGGLLYGYTF.

The chain couples TRBV29-1 to TRBJ2-7; 12 nucleotides agree with TRBD2. J was trimmed by 1 base and V by 7 bases; bases with no gene match: 14. From germline, CDR1 is SQVTM and CDR2 ANQGSEA. CDR3 length equals 17 residues. For the CDR3, the DNA is TGCAGCGGATTACTAGCGGGAGGCTTCCGCGGGTCCTACGAGCAGTACTTC. Translating gives CSGLLAGGFRGSYEQYF.

This clone was detected only once. V and J are TRBV19 and TRBJ1-5, with 9 bases fitting TRBD1. The CDR3 loop spans 17 amino acids. Germline-derived CDR1 and CDR2 are LNHDA and SQIVND (reference sequence). Unmatched junction bases numbered 16, after V lost 8 bases and J lost 5 bases. CDR3 amino acids: CASGPGGDRANHQPQHF. CDR3 DNA: TGTGCCAGTGGTCCCGGGGGGGACAGGGCTAATCATCAGCCCCAGCATTTT. Variable domain in full (rest from reference TRBV19 and TRBJ1-5): DGGITQSPKYLFRKEGQNVTLSCEQNLNHDAMYWYRQDPGQGLRLIYYSQIVNDFQKGDIAEGYSVSREKKESFPLTVTSAQKNPTAFYLCASGPGGDRANHQPQHFGDGTRLSIL.